The clone carrying this T cell receptor beta chain was seen only a few times. Sequenced by immunoSEQ multiplex PCR; TCRdb stores in-frame clones only, minus some. The table shows about 110,000 clones, with about 88% occurring only once. The data originate from a study of blood T cell repertoires in COVID-19. Overall study: Material from acute and convalescent COVID-19 was sourced from the United States, Italy and Spain. The cDNA or gDNA used as material had been derived from T cells, B-cell-depleted T cells, or PBMCs.

Source material: peripheral blood. The clonotype originates from a middle-aged man with acute or convalescent COVID-19.

DNA for the CDR3: TGTGCCAGCAGCCTACAGGGGACCTACGAGCAGTACTTC. Its protein product is CASSLQGTYEQYF. The rearrangement links TRBV14 to TRBJ2-7; 7 positions match TRBD1. CDR3 length: 13 amino acids. CDR1 SGHDN and CDR2 FVKESK come from the germline V gene. With 4 bases clipped from V and 2 bases from J, the junction kept 2 bases outside the gene matches.